Detailed here is one T cell receptor beta chain. The data are from a study of technical replicates of blood from several donors. Using immunoSEQ multiplex PCR, the repertoire was profiled, and TCRdb retains in-frame clones only, with some absent. The data hold about 86,000 clones, with over 90% observed a single time. The V end lost 2 bases, the J end lost 5 bases, and 7 bases lay between the germline ends. The CDR3 consists of 12 residues. Germline lookup yields CDR1 SGHRS and CDR2 YFSETQ. The sample consisted of T cells isolated from PBMCs. This clonotype was obtained from a human donor in good health. This sequence joins TRBV5-1 and TRBJ2-5; D ambiguous. The CDR3 nucleotides read TGCGCCAGCAGCTTAAGTGAGGAGACCCAGTACTTC. Amino acids: CASSLSEETQYF.